This T cell receptor (beta chain) was profiled in a study of ipilimumab plus nivolumab after autologous stem cell transplantation. Sequencing was performed with immunoSEQ multiplex PCR; in TCRdb, only in-frame clones are kept and a portion is missing. The table has 43,000 or so clones, about 88% seen once. Comment on this clone: Its antigen is unidentified.

Study-level points and caveats: Per the authors, repertoire, Treg and microbiota data justify further study.

Patients got ipilimumab 1 mg/kg beginning 14 to 28 days post-transplant. Germline CDR1 reads MDHEN; CDR2 reads SYDVKM. Trimming removed 4 bases from V and 7 bases from J, with 13 bases in between. This CDR3 has 14 residues. The starting material was PBMCs, obtained in a trial of ipilimumab plus nivolumab as post-transplant consolidation. The chain is built from TRBV28 and TRBJ1-4, with unresolved D. The origin of this receptor is a male donor with multiple myeloma. The DNA of the CDR3 is TGTGCCAGCAGTTCCCCCGGGGTCGGTGAAAAACTGTTTTTT. It specifies CASSSPGVGEKLFF.